The entry below describes one T cell receptor beta chain. The antigen remains unidentified. A read error is the likely source, as a far larger clone sits one nucleotide away. This record comes from a study of shared clonotypes between healthy human individuals. Measured with immunoSEQ multiplex PCR; TCRdb has only the in-frame clones, and not every one. The sample holds about half a million clones, 75% to 80% seen once. Study findings and constraints: In having few donors, the study represented limited genetic and exposure-history diversity. Sampling covered nothing but blood. Tissue TCR repertoires likely differ from those found in blood.

Germline V CDR1 and CDR2: SGHRS, YFSETQ. The CDR3 is 11 amino acids. Sequencing was carried out using PBMCs. The source of this sequence is a woman aged 40 to 49 in good health. Some clones in this sample may be carry-over from other donors' samples. The chain is built from TRBV5-1 and TRBJ2-7, with D maybe TRBD1 (5 bases). Here the CDR3 DNA reads TGCGCCAGCAGAGGGGAATACGGGCAGTACTTC. Amino acids: CASRGEYGQYF.